This is a list of T cell receptor beta chains from one sample in a study of regulatory T cells in long-lasting Graves disease. MiXCR, run by TCRdb on the multiplex PCR reads, gives a single entry per CDR3 protein. The sample gives roughly 560,000 distinct CDR3 sequences, about 12% of which show up once; almost 9% is in the top ten. These data also formed part of another study, on T cells in Graves' hyperthyroidism and ophthalmopathy.

Specimen: peripheral blood mononuclear cells (PBMCs), collected at new diagnosis, from a patient treated with antithyroid drugs. The receptor set was obtained from a woman aged 30 to 39 with Graves disease. Each CDR3 is given with its conserved first and last residue. The D gene is left open where the match is weak. Not every row has a clone size; where given, it reads once, few, many or a size class.

clone_size: once
cdr3_length: 13
j_call: TRBJ1-2
d_call: NA
v_call: TRBV6-9
cdr3_aa: CASSYFDKMGYTF
cdr3_nt: TGTGCCAGCAGTTACTTTGACAAAATGGGCTACACCTTC

clone_size: many
cdr3_length: 17
j_call: TRBJ2-3
d_call: NA
v_call: TRBV28
cdr3_aa: CASSLILALSGTDTQYF
cdr3_nt: TGTGCCAGCAGTCTCATATTGGCCCTTTCGGGCACAGATACGCAGTATTTT

clone_size: NA
cdr3_length: 17
j_call: TRBJ2-2
d_call: NA
v_call: TRBV3-1
cdr3_aa: CASSQGLWAVATGELFF
cdr3_nt: TGTGCCAGCAGCCAAGGTCTCTGGGCGGTGGCCACCGGGGAGCTGTTTTTT

clone_size: many
cdr3_length: 15
j_call: TRBJ2-1
d_call: TRBD1
v_call: TRBV5-1
cdr3_aa: CASSRDRATRSEQFF
cdr3_nt: TGCGCCAGCAGCAGGGACAGGGCTACGCGAAGTGAGCAGTTCTTC

clone_size: NA
cdr3_length: 18
j_call: TRBJ2-1
d_call: TRBD2
v_call: TRBV27
cdr3_aa: CASSTELAGGPRGNEQFF
cdr3_nt: TGTGCCAGCAGCACCGAACTAGCGGGAGGGCCCCGAGGTAATGAGCAGTTCTTC

clone_size: many
cdr3_length: 14
j_call: TRBJ1-6
d_call: TRBD1
v_call: TRBV2
cdr3_aa: CASMWQGVGSPLHF
cdr3_nt: TGTGCCAGCATGTGGCAGGGGGTTGGCTCACCCCTCCACTTT

clone_size: many
cdr3_length: 16
j_call: TRBJ2-7
d_call: NA
v_call: TRBV6-5
cdr3_aa: CASSYSTQRPSYEQYF
cdr3_nt: TGTGCCAGCAGTTACTCGACCCAACGTCCTTCCTACGAGCAGTACTTC

clone_size: many
cdr3_length: 16
j_call: TRBJ1-1
d_call: NA
v_call: TRBV11-2
cdr3_aa: CAGVSLRFARNTEAFF
cdr3_nt: TGTGCCGGCGTTTCCTTAAGGTTTGCTAGGAACACTGAAGCTTTCTTT

clone_size: many
cdr3_length: 13
j_call: TRBJ1-6
d_call: NA
v_call: TRBV19
cdr3_aa: CASSMRGLSPLHF
cdr3_nt: TGTGCCAGTAGTATGCGGGGGCTTTCACCCCTCCACTTT

clone_size: many
cdr3_length: 13
j_call: TRBJ1-1
d_call: NA
v_call: TRBV18
cdr3_aa: CASSPLGDTEAFF
cdr3_nt: TGTGCCAGCTCACCACTGGGGGACACTGAAGCTTTCTTT

clone_size: NA
cdr3_length: 13
j_call: TRBJ2-7
d_call: NA
v_call: TRBV6-1
cdr3_aa: CASQRLGPNEQYF
cdr3_nt: TGTGCCAGTCAAAGACTTGGCCCCAACGAGCAGTACTTC

clone_size: NA
cdr3_length: 14
j_call: TRBJ2-1
d_call: NA
v_call: TRBV24-1
cdr3_aa: CATSDTLGGGEQFF
cdr3_nt: TGTGCCACCAGTGACACACTAGGGGGAGGTGAGCAGTTCTTC

clone_size: many
cdr3_length: 18
j_call: TRBJ1-5
d_call: TRBD1
v_call: TRBV28
cdr3_aa: CASSLLQGAVTSRQPQHF
cdr3_nt: TGTGCCAGCAGTCTCCTACAGGGGGCGGTTACTTCTCGCCAGCCCCAGCATTTT

clone_size: many
cdr3_length: 14
j_call: TRBJ2-5
d_call: TRBD2
v_call: TRBV7-8
cdr3_aa: CASSFSGSWETQYF
cdr3_nt: TGTGCCAGCAGCTTCAGCGGGAGTTGGGAGACCCAGTACTTC

clone_size: many
cdr3_length: 14
j_call: TRBJ1-2
d_call: NA
v_call: TRBV7-2
cdr3_aa: CASSLGGEVYGYTF
cdr3_nt: TGTGCCAGCAGCTTAGGAGGGGAGGTCTATGGCTACACCTTC

clone_size: NA
cdr3_length: 13
j_call: TRBJ2-2
d_call: NA
v_call: TRBV19
cdr3_aa: CASKEQDTGELFF
cdr3_nt: TGTGCCAGTAAGGAGCAAGACACCGGAGAGCTGTTTTTT

clone_size: many
cdr3_length: 12
j_call: TRBJ2-3
d_call: NA
v_call: TRBV3-1
cdr3_aa: CASSQEWHTQYF
cdr3_nt: TGTGCCAGCAGCCAAGAATGGCATACGCAGTATTTT

clone_size: few
cdr3_length: 14
j_call: TRBJ1-2
d_call: NA
v_call: TRBV5-5
cdr3_aa: CASSPFGANYGYTF
cdr3_nt: TGTGCCAGCAGCCCCTTCGGGGCAAACTATGGCTACACCTTC

clone_size: NA
cdr3_length: 14
j_call: TRBJ2-7
d_call: TRBD2
v_call: TRBV12-3/TRBV12-4
cdr3_aa: CASSQTSGTYEQYF
cdr3_nt: TGTGCCAGCAGTCAGACTAGCGGGACCTACGAGCAGTACTTC

clone_size: NA
cdr3_length: 17
j_call: TRBJ2-1
d_call: TRBD2
v_call: TRBV27
cdr3_aa: CASSLSGAGGPRNEQFF
cdr3_nt: TGTGCCAGCAGTTTATCGGGAGCGGGAGGGCCAAGGAATGAGCAGTTCTTC

clone_size: many
cdr3_length: 13
j_call: TRBJ1-2
d_call: NA
v_call: TRBV6-1
cdr3_aa: CASSSPLGYGYTF
cdr3_nt: TGTGCCAGCAGCTCACCCCTTGGCTATGGCTACACCTTC

clone_size: many
cdr3_length: 19
j_call: TRBJ2-7
d_call: NA
v_call: TRBV12-3/TRBV12-4
cdr3_aa: CASKAGDGARFPPGYEQYF
cdr3_nt: TGTGCCAGCAAGGCAGGGGATGGAGCTAGGTTCCCACCGGGGTACGAGCAGTACTTC

clone_size: few
cdr3_length: 14
j_call: TRBJ1-1
d_call: NA
v_call: TRBV29-1
cdr3_aa: CSVLSPQAYTEAFF
cdr3_nt: TGCAGCGTCCTCTCCCCTCAGGCCTACACTGAAGCTTTCTTT

clone_size: few
cdr3_length: 14
j_call: TRBJ2-7
d_call: TRBD2
v_call: TRBV20-1
cdr3_aa: CSADRGGGSYEQYF
cdr3_nt: TGCAGTGCTGACCGAGGCGGGGGCTCCTACGAGCAGTACTTC

clone_size: many
cdr3_length: 13
j_call: TRBJ1-1
d_call: NA
v_call: TRBV29-1
cdr3_aa: CSVEDWVQGEAFF
cdr3_nt: TGCAGCGTTGAAGATTGGGTACAGGGTGAAGCTTTCTTT

clone_size: many
cdr3_length: 14
j_call: TRBJ2-3
d_call: TRBD1
v_call: TRBV20-1
cdr3_aa: CSDRISGQGGTQYF
cdr3_nt: TGCAGCGACCGGATATCGGGACAGGGTGGTACGCAGTATTTT

clone_size: many
cdr3_length: 14
j_call: TRBJ2-2
d_call: NA
v_call: TRBV2
cdr3_aa: CASMSGVGTGELFF
cdr3_nt: TGTGCCAGCATGTCGGGAGTAGGCACCGGGGAGCTGTTTTTT

clone_size: many
cdr3_length: 14
j_call: TRBJ2-2
d_call: NA
v_call: TRBV11-3
cdr3_aa: CASSFQGSGGELFF
cdr3_nt: TGTGCCAGCAGCTTTCAGGGGTCAGGCGGGGAGCTGTTTTTT

clone_size: NA
cdr3_length: 18
j_call: TRBJ2-3
d_call: NA
v_call: TRBV3-1
cdr3_aa: CASSQEGSPTAAWDTQYF
cdr3_nt: TGTGCCAGCAGCCAAGAGGGGTCTCCAACCGCGGCGTGGGATACGCAGTATTTT

clone_size: many
cdr3_length: 14
j_call: TRBJ2-5
d_call: NA
v_call: TRBV20-1
cdr3_aa: CSARGWDRPETQYF
cdr3_nt: TGCAGTGCTAGAGGTTGGGACCGACCGGAGACCCAGTACTTC

clone_size: many
cdr3_length: 15
j_call: TRBJ2-1
d_call: NA
v_call: TRBV11-1
cdr3_aa: CASSFSPGSEDEQFF
cdr3_nt: TGTGCCAGCAGCTTCTCGCCAGGGTCCGAGGATGAGCAGTTCTTC

clone_size: many
cdr3_length: 13
j_call: TRBJ2-2
d_call: NA
v_call: TRBV11-1
cdr3_aa: CASSLSRTGELFF
cdr3_nt: TGTGCCAGCAGCTTAAGCAGGACCGGGGAGCTGTTTTTT

clone_size: few
cdr3_length: 14
j_call: TRBJ1-2
d_call: NA
v_call: TRBV5-1
cdr3_aa: CASSFWETGYGYTF
cdr3_nt: TGCGCCAGCAGCTTTTGGGAGACAGGCTATGGCTACACCTTC

clone_size: many
cdr3_length: 16
j_call: TRBJ2-5
d_call: TRBD2
v_call: TRBV30
cdr3_aa: CAWSVPRLAGGETQYF
cdr3_nt: TGTGCCTGGAGTGTTCCCCGACTAGCGGGCGGGGAGACCCAGTACTTC

clone_size: NA
cdr3_length: 16
j_call: TRBJ2-2
d_call: NA
v_call: TRBV18
cdr3_aa: CASSQMTGPNTGELFF
cdr3_nt: TGTGCCAGCTCACAAATGACAGGACCGAACACCGGGGAGCTGTTTTTT

clone_size: many
cdr3_length: 11
j_call: TRBJ1-1
d_call: NA
v_call: TRBV28
cdr3_aa: CASSLFPRAFF
cdr3_nt: TGTGCCAGCAGTCTGTTCCCGAGAGCTTTCTTT

clone_size: NA
cdr3_length: 14
j_call: TRBJ2-7
d_call: NA
v_call: TRBV7-2
cdr3_aa: CASSKDSGGGEQYF
cdr3_nt: TGTGCCAGCAGCAAGGACTCAGGTGGGGGAGAGCAGTACTTC

clone_size: few
cdr3_length: 16
j_call: TRBJ2-3
d_call: NA
v_call: TRBV7-8
cdr3_aa: CASSPPAWGGSDTQYF
cdr3_nt: TGTGCCAGCAGCCCCCCCGCCTGGGGAGGATCAGATACGCAGTATTTT

clone_size: many
cdr3_length: 14
j_call: TRBJ1-2
d_call: NA
v_call: TRBV12-3/TRBV12-4
cdr3_aa: CASSLEGRSYGYTF
cdr3_nt: TGTGCCAGCAGTTTGGAGGGACGGAGCTATGGCTACACCTTC

clone_size: NA
cdr3_length: 15
j_call: TRBJ2-1
d_call: TRBD2
v_call: TRBV12-3/TRBV12-4
cdr3_aa: CASSHRGGSYNEQFF
cdr3_nt: TGTGCCAGCAGTCACCGCGGGGGGAGCTACAATGAGCAGTTCTTC

clone_size: NA
cdr3_length: 15
j_call: TRBJ2-1
d_call: NA
v_call: TRBV19
cdr3_aa: CASSYQARSAAEQFF
cdr3_nt: TGTGCCAGTAGTTACCAGGCCCGGAGTGCCGCTGAGCAGTTCTTC

clone_size: NA
cdr3_length: 16
j_call: TRBJ2-1
d_call: NA
v_call: TRBV7-2
cdr3_aa: CASSLDAGRSYNEQFF
cdr3_nt: TGTGCCAGCAGCCTAGATGCGGGGCGCTCCTACAATGAGCAGTTCTTC

clone_size: few
cdr3_length: 16
j_call: TRBJ1-1
d_call: TRBD1
v_call: TRBV4-1
cdr3_aa: CASSPYGTGINTEAFF
cdr3_nt: TGCGCCAGCAGCCCCTACGGGACAGGTATAAACACTGAAGCTTTCTTT

clone_size: many
cdr3_length: 14
j_call: TRBJ1-1
d_call: NA
v_call: TRBV15
cdr3_aa: CATSGAGTHTEAFF
cdr3_nt: TGTGCCACCAGCGGGGCAGGGACCCACACTGAAGCTTTCTTT

clone_size: many
cdr3_length: 13
j_call: TRBJ1-2
d_call: NA
v_call: TRBV7-2
cdr3_aa: CASSLVRAYGYTF
cdr3_nt: TGTGCCAGCAGCTTAGTCAGGGCCTATGGCTACACCTTC

clone_size: once
cdr3_length: 16
j_call: TRBJ2-1
d_call: NA
v_call: TRBV20-1
cdr3_aa: CSARVGAGLSYNEQFF
cdr3_nt: TGCAGTGCTAGAGTCGGGGCAGGGCTCTCCTACAATGAGCAGTTCTTC

clone_size: NA
cdr3_length: 15
j_call: TRBJ2-5
d_call: TRBD1
v_call: TRBV6-5
cdr3_aa: CASSYEGTGRETQYF
cdr3_nt: TGTGCCAGCAGTTATGAGGGGACAGGGCGAGAGACCCAGTACTTC

clone_size: NA
cdr3_length: 16
j_call: TRBJ2-1
d_call: NA
v_call: TRBV19
cdr3_aa: CASSIGYGSNYNEQFF
cdr3_nt: TGTGCCAGTAGTATAGGTTACGGCTCCAACTACAATGAGCAGTTCTTC

clone_size: many
cdr3_length: 15
j_call: TRBJ1-5
d_call: NA
v_call: TRBV11-2
cdr3_aa: CASSLGDWGNQPQHF
cdr3_nt: TGTGCCAGCAGCTTGGGGGACTGGGGCAATCAGCCCCAGCATTTT

clone_size: many
cdr3_length: 11
j_call: TRBJ1-1
d_call: TRBD1
v_call: TRBV2
cdr3_aa: CATGTGFGAFF
cdr3_nt: TGTGCCACGGGGACAGGGTTCGGAGCTTTCTTT

clone_size: many
cdr3_length: 14
j_call: TRBJ2-1
d_call: TRBD1
v_call: TRBV10-2
cdr3_aa: CASSVTGGRGEQFF
cdr3_nt: TGCGCCAGCAGTGTGACAGGGGGCAGGGGTGAGCAGTTCTTC

clone_size: NA
cdr3_length: 23
j_call: TRBJ2-1
d_call: TRBD2
v_call: TRBV7-8
cdr3_aa: CASSLRLELPSGRSTGLYNEQFF
cdr3_nt: TGTGCCAGCAGCTTAAGATTGGAGCTCCCTAGCGGGAGGTCCACGGGTCTCTACAATGAGCAGTTCTTC

clone_size: few
cdr3_length: 14
j_call: TRBJ2-3
d_call: NA
v_call: TRBV11-2
cdr3_aa: CASSWSGSTDTQYF
cdr3_nt: TGTGCCAGCAGCTGGAGCGGGAGCACAGATACGCAGTATTTT

clone_size: NA
cdr3_length: 14
j_call: TRBJ2-7
d_call: NA
v_call: TRBV11-2
cdr3_aa: CASSLGLANYEQYF
cdr3_nt: TGTGCCAGCAGCCTGGGGCTAGCGAACTACGAGCAGTACTTC

clone_size: many
cdr3_length: 18
j_call: TRBJ2-3
d_call: TRBD2
v_call: TRBV28
cdr3_aa: CASSLGALAGGNRDTQYF
cdr3_nt: TGTGCCAGCTCGCTTGGGGCACTAGCGGGAGGAAACCGAGATACGCAGTATTTT

clone_size: many
cdr3_length: 14
j_call: TRBJ2-7
d_call: TRBD2
v_call: TRBV10-2
cdr3_aa: CASSLSGRAYEQYF
cdr3_nt: TGCGCCAGCAGTCTAAGCGGGAGGGCCTACGAGCAGTACTTC